A single sample is the source of the 30 T cell receptor beta chains below, sequenced in a study of glioma-infiltrating T cells. TCR alpha and beta CDR3 regions were amplified from RNA using iRepertoire nested multiplex PCR. Using its own MiXCR run on the multiplex PCR reads, TCRdb lists one record per CDR3 protein. The sample has 84,000 or so distinct CDR3 sequences, roughly 23% seen once. Source material: glioma tissue, nonneoplastic brain tissue, or PBMCs (not recorded which). Receptor source: a human donor with low-grade glioma or glioblastoma, undergoing nonglioma brain surgery, or in good health (not recorded which).

The table lists this clonotype with many counts. The chain joins TRBV18 to TRBJ1-1; D remains ambiguous. Trimming took off 3 bases at V and 8 bases at J, with 13 bases between the two ends. Germline-derived CDR1 and CDR2 are KGHSH and LQKENI. The CDR3 is 13 residues long. The DNA of the CDR3 is TGTGCCAGCTCACCGAAAGAGGGCTCCGAAGCTTTCTTT. It encodes CASSPKEGSEAFF.

This clonotype was detected ten times or more. The V call is TRBV12-3 or TRBV12-4, the J call TRBJ1-3; D is uncertain. Trimming removed 5 bases from V and 0 bases from J, with 11 bases in between. This CDR3 spans 15 amino acids. CDR3: CASSAPGYSGNTIYF. In DNA, the CDR3 is TGTGCCAGCAGTGCGCCCGGCTACTCTGGAAACACCATATATTTT.

This clonotype was detected only a few times. The chain recombines TRBV11-1 with TRBJ2-5, with TRBD2 matching over 12 bases. Losses at the gene ends were 5 bases for V and 6 bases for J; bases not matched to a gene: 10. The CDR3 spans 16 residues. Germline V CDR1 and CDR2: SGHAT, FQDESV (reference sequence). This CDR3 reads CASSPRLAGVVKTQYF. CDR3 DNA sequence: TGTGCCAGCAGCCCTCGACTAGCGGGAGTTGTGAAGACCCAGTACTTC.

This clonotype was seen a few times. The chain has TRBV19 and TRBJ1-2; 7 bases agree with TRBD1. Losses at the gene ends were 7 bases for V and 8 bases for J; bases not matched to a gene: 22. CDR1 is LNHDA and CDR2 is SQIVND in the germline V gene (reference sequence). The length of the CDR3 is 17 residues. This CDR3 is CASTHRKLTGIIGGYTF. The DNA for the CDR3 is TGTGCCAGTACTCATCGAAAACTGACAGGGATCATAGGGGGCTACACCTTC.

On this clonotype: The junction departs from the called germline gene at one end, perhaps through a read error. The chain has TRBV2 and TRBJ2-2, with 11 bases that match TRBD2. CDR3 length: 14 residues. Per the germline V gene, CDR1 is SNHLY and CDR2 is FYNNEI. The CDR3 sequence: CASRLAGGSGQLFF. DNA for the CDR3: TGTGCCAGCAGATTAGCGGGAGGGTCCGGGCAGCTGTTTTTT. The variable domain in full, with the rest retrieved from reference TRBV2 and TRBJ2-2, is EPEVTQTPSHQVTQMGQEVILRCVPISNHLYFYWYRQILGQKVEFLVSFYNNEISEKSEIFDDQFSVERPDGSNFTLKIRSTKLEDSAMYFCASRLAGGSGQLFFGEGSRLTVL.

This clonotype was counted ten times or more. V is TRBV6-6 and J is TRBJ2-3; D unclear. Per germline, CDR1 MNHNY and CDR2 SVGAGI (reference sequence). The CDR3 length is 13 residues. V was clipped by 2 bases and J by 0 bases, with 3 bases between them. The CDR3 DNA reads TGTGCCAGCAGTTACCCTAGCACAGATACGCAGTATTTT. As protein: CASSYPSTDTQYF.

The V call is TRBV5-1, the J call TRBJ1-1; D possibly corresponds to TRBD1 (6 bases). With 4 bases removed from V and 1 base from J, the gap between germline ends came to 11 bases. Germline loops: CDR1 SGHRS, CDR2 YFSETQ. The CDR3 runs 14 residues. The CDR3: CASSQIQGNTEAFF. For the CDR3, the DNA is TGCGCCAGCAGCCAGATACAGGGGAACACTGAAGCTTTCTTT.

Many counts were recorded for this clonotype. This chain uses TRBV4-2 with TRBJ1-1; weak D call: TRBD1 (6 bases). Germline V gene data show CDR1 as LGHNA and CDR2 as YNFKEQ. The CDR3 is 14 amino acids. Deletions cut 5 bases from V and 0 bases from J, with 10 bases between. The CDR3 DNA reads TGTGCCAGCAGCACCGGGACACTGAACACTGAAGCTTTCTTT. This translates into CASSTGTLNTEAFF.

This clonotype has at least ten counts. The V gene is TRBV6-2 or TRBV6-3, the J gene TRBJ2-2, with TRBD1 matching over 7 bases. The V segment lost 6 bases and the J segment 4 bases; nucleotides outside the gene matches: 5. Germline V CDR1 and CDR2: MNHEY, SVGEGT. This CDR3 is 14 amino acids long. The DNA for the CDR3 is TGTGCCAGCAGGGCAACAGGGGTCACCGGGGAGCTGTTTTTT. It yields the protein CASRATGVTGELFF.

This clonotype was detected many times. The V call is TRBV19, the J call TRBJ2-1, with D maybe TRBD2 (5 bases). V was shortened by 6 bases and J by 0 bases, with 9 bases between the two germline ends. This CDR3 spans 14 amino acids. Germline-derived CDR1 and CDR2 are LNHDA and SQIVND (reference sequence). CDR3 sequence reads: CASRLGGSYNEQFF. The CDR3 region has the DNA TGTGCCAGTAGATTAGGAGGCTCCTACAATGAGCAGTTCTTC.

The chain uses TRBV20-1 and TRBJ2-7; either TRBD1 or TRBD2 may supply D (5 bases each). Trimming pared 8 bases from V and 0 bases from J, leaving 14 bases between. CDR3 length equals 13 residues. Germline assignment: CDR1 DFQATT and CDR2 SNEGSKA (reference sequence). CDR3 residues: CSTPGPSSYEQYF. The CDR3, as DNA: TGCAGTACGCCGGGACCGAGCTCCTACGAGCAGTACTTC.

Ten or more counts support this clonotype. The chain is built from TRBV6-6 and TRBJ2-7; 9 bases match TRBD1. The germline CDR1 and CDR2 sequences are MNHNY and SVGAGI (reference sequence). J gave up 3 bases and V 2 bases, and 5 bases lay outside the gene matches. CDR3 length: 15 amino acids. The CDR3 coding sequence is TGTGCCAGCAGTTACCTGGGACAGGGAGGCTACGAGCAGTACTTC. Translated: CASSYLGQGGYEQYF.

Comment on this clonotype: A much larger clone sits a single nucleotide away, making a read error possible. The genes are TRBV6-6 and TRBJ2-6, with 8 bases lining up with TRBD2. Looked up from germline, CDR1 is MNHNY and CDR2 is SVGAGI (reference sequence). V was clipped by 0 bases and J by 2 bases; unmatched bases: 3. CDR3 length: 17 residues. The CDR3 nucleotides are TGTGCCAGCAGTTACTCGAGGCGGGGGGCTGGGGCCAACGTCCTGACTTTC. The encoded protein is CASSYSRRGAGANVLTF.

This chain connects TRBV7-9 to TRBJ1-4; no definite D call. The CDR3 extends over 16 amino acids. Germline V lookup: CDR1 SEHNR, CDR2 FQNEAQ (reference sequence). The germline V and J ends were trimmed by 5 bases and 6 bases, with 19 bases remaining between them. CDR3 sequence (DNA): TGTGCCAGCAGCCCCACTAAGGGCCCAAGGGATGAAAAACTGTTTTTT. This encodes CASSPTKGPRDEKLFF.

The V call is TRBV5-1, the J call TRBJ1-3; possible D gene TRBD1, 5 bases. Trimming removed 4 bases at V and 1 base at J, with 15 bases between. CDR1 is SGHRS, CDR2 YFSETQ, per germline. The CDR3 sequence is 16 residues long. Here the CDR3 DNA reads TGCGCCAGCAGCCTACAACCCCAGGGTTCTGGAAACACCATATATTTT. Protein sequence: CASSLQPQGSGNTIYF.

In its sample, this clonotype was seen many times. As DNA, the CDR3 is TGTGCCAGCAGCACTGGGACTAGCGGGACGAACATTCAGTACTTC. Its protein product is CASSTGTSGTNIQYF. The rearrangement joins TRBV4-2 to TRBJ2-4; TRBD2 matches 13 bases. J was trimmed by 7 bases and V by 5 bases; bases with no gene match: 5. This CDR3 contains 15 residues. The germline CDR1 and CDR2 sequences are LGHNA and YNFKEQ.

The V and J genes are TRBV12-3 or TRBV12-4 and TRBJ2-1; maybe TRBD2 (5 bases). The germline V and J ends were trimmed by 6 bases and 4 bases, with 16 bases remaining between them. The CDR3 loop spans 15 amino acids. The CDR3 coding sequence is TGTGCCAGCAGCTGGGGAGTGTGGGGTTACAATGAGCAGTTCTTC. This codes for CASSWGVWGYNEQFF.

The table lists this clonotype with many counts. The chain links TRBV7-9 to TRBJ1-5; D may be TRBD1 (6 bases). Germline values: CDR1 SEHNR, CDR2 FQNEAQ (reference sequence). The CDR3 totals 17 residues. V was pared by 5 bases and J by 1 base, with 18 bases between. CDR3 protein: CASSTTHLTGSNQPQHF. The CDR3 DNA follows: TGTGCCAGCAGCACCACCCACTTAACAGGGAGCAATCAGCCCCAGCATTTT.

In this sample, this clonotype turned up a few times. The chain combines TRBV5-4 with TRBJ2-4, with TRBD2 matching 15 bases. Germline CDR1 and CDR2: SGHNT and YYREEE (reference sequence). The V segment lost 4 bases and the J segment 4 bases; nucleotides outside the gene matches: 9. The CDR3 loop spans 18 amino acids. In DNA form, the CDR3 reads TGTGCCAGCAGCACCGGGACTAGCGGGGGGAGACGGAAAAACATTCAGTACTTC. This gives the protein CASSTGTSGGRRKNIQYF.

This chain joins TRBV7-2 and TRBJ2-2; tentative D call: TRBD2 (5 bases). Per germline, CDR1 SGHTA and CDR2 FQGNSA. V shed 7 bases and J shed 1 base, with 13 bases lying between them. CDR3 length: 15 amino acids. In nucleotides, the CDR3 is TGTGCCAGCAACTTCGCTAGCTTGAACACCGGGGAGCTGTTTTTT. This encodes CASNFASLNTGELFF.

The table lists this clonotype with many counts. The gene calls are TRBV27 and TRBJ2-3; the D is unclear. The CDR3 sequence is 14 residues long. CDR1 MNHEY and CDR2 SMNVEV come from the germline V gene (reference sequence). V shed 3 bases and J shed 2 bases, with 9 bases lying between them. The CDR3 reads CASSFSRNTDTQYF. As DNA, the CDR3 is TGTGCCAGCAGTTTTTCCAGAAACACAGATACGCAGTATTTT.

This clonotype was counted ten times or more. The genes are TRBV6-5 and TRBJ1-4; TRBD1 matches at 9 bases. Trimming removed 4 bases from V and 8 bases from J; junction bases left unmatched: 8. CDR1 is MNHEY, CDR2 SVGAGI, per germline. The CDR3 sequence is 15 residues long. CDR3 bases: TGTGCCAGCAGTTTCTCCGACAGGGGGACGGAAAAACTGTTTTTT. Its translation is CASSFSDRGTEKLFF.

This clonotype was seen ten or more times. For the CDR3, the DNA is TGTGCCAGCACCCTGACCAGGAGTCAAGAGACCCAGTACTTC. Protein product: CASTLTRSQETQYF. J is TRBJ2-5 and V is TRBV6-1; D gene ambiguous. The V gene's germline CDR1 is MNHNS and CDR2 SASEGT. V lost 7 bases, J lost 2 bases, and 14 bases lay in between. The CDR3 covers 14 residues.

The chain couples TRBV13 to TRBJ2-3; D unresolved. This CDR3 comprises 12 residues. Germline CDR1 and CDR2: PRHDT and FYEKMQ (reference sequence). Trimming removed 3 bases at V and 5 bases at J, with 6 bases between. CDR3 residues: CASSLSRDTQYF. The DNA for the CDR3 is TGTGCCAGCAGCTTGAGCCGAGATACGCAGTATTTT.

This clonotype was detected a few times. The CDR3 bases are TGCAGCGTCGTCGACAGGGTGCACTACAATGAGCAGTTCTTC. It translates to CSVVDRVHYNEQFF. V and J are TRBV29-1 and TRBJ2-1, with 7 bases that match TRBD1. The trim removed 6 bases at V and 3 bases at J, leaving 8 bases unmatched. The CDR3 has 14 residues. CDR1 and CDR2 (germline): SQVTM, ANQGSEA.

The chain carries TRBV19 and TRBJ2-5; tentative D call: TRBD1 (6 bases). With 3 bases removed from V and 0 bases from J, the gap between germline ends came to 11 bases. Germline V gives CDR1 LNHDA, CDR2 SQIVND (reference sequence). There are 15 residues in the CDR3. CDR3 sequence: CASSISGAYQETQYF. For the CDR3, the DNA is TGTGCCAGTAGTATTTCAGGGGCGTACCAAGAGACCCAGTACTTC. Filled out from reference TRBV19 and TRBJ2-5, the complete variable domain reads DGGITQSPKYLFRKEGQNVTLSCEQNLNHDAMYWYRQDPGQGLRLIYYSQIVNDFQKGDIAEGYSVSREKKESFPLTVTSAQKNPTAFYLCASSISGAYQETQYFGPGTRLLVL.

This clonotype was observed at least ten times. The chain links TRBV2 to TRBJ2-5; weak D call: TRBD1 (6 bases). The CDR3 runs 14 residues. V gave up 5 bases and J gave up 5 bases, with 15 bases separating them. CDR1 and CDR2 from the germline V gene are SNHLY and FYNNEI. In DNA, the CDR3 is TGTGCCAGCAGTTATGACAGGCGGATGGAGACCCAGTACTTC. This sequence encodes CASSYDRRMETQYF.

This clonotype was counted at least ten times. CDR3 in DNA: TGTGCCAGCAGTTTATCGGGGGGTGTAACCTACGAGCAGTACTTC. It yields the protein CASSLSGGVTYEQYF. The V call is TRBV27, the J call TRBJ2-7, with D maybe TRBD2 (6 bases). Trimming removed 0 bases at V and 2 bases at J, with 11 bases between. CDR1 is MNHEY and CDR2 is SMNVEV in the germline V gene (reference sequence). CDR3 size: 15 residues.

With respect to this clonotype: Possible read error: a much larger clone is one base away. This CDR3 is missing its conserved last phenylalanine or tryptophan, likely due to a read error. The gene calls are TRBV7-2 and TRBJ2-3, with a tentative D call TRBD2 (7 bases). CDR3 length: 15 amino acids. Germline V gene data show CDR1 as SGHTA and CDR2 as FQGNSA. The V and J ends lost 2 bases and 1 base respectively, with 10 bases between them. CDR3 coding DNA: TGTGCCAGCAGCTTACGGCGGGGGCGCACAGATACGCAGTATCTT. Translating gives CASSLRRGRTDTQYL.

V and J are TRBV7-8 and TRBJ2-7; maybe TRBD1 (5 bases). This CDR3 has 15 amino acids. The V gene lost 1 base and the J gene lost 0 bases, with 10 bases spanning the gap. The V gene's germline CDR1 is SGHVS and CDR2 FQNEAQ. The DNA of the CDR3 is TGTGCCAGCAGCTTAGTCAAGGGGTCCTCCTACGAGCAGTACTTC. It encodes CASSLVKGSSYEQYF. Drawing the rest from reference TRBV7-8 and TRBJ2-7, the complete variable domain is GAGVSQSPRYKVAKRGQDVALRCDPISGHVSLFWYQQALGQGPEFLTYFQNEAQLDKSGLPSDRFFAERPEGSVSTLKIQRTQQEDSAVYLCASSLVKGSSYEQYFGPGTRLTVT.